These T cell receptor beta chains were read from a single sample in a study of blood T cell repertoires in COVID-19. Profiling relied on immunoSEQ multiplex PCR, and the TCRdb table lists in-frame clones only, not all of them. The table shows some 170,000 clones, with approximately 84% occurring only once. Sequencing used PBMCs or T cells enriched from blood (not recorded which). These receptors all come from a human donor with acute COVID-19. The donor label of this sample is uncertain. CDR3s include the opening cysteine and the closing phenylalanine or tryptophan. The order of the fields is clone size, V gene, D gene, J gene, CDR3 protein, CDR3 DNA. D genes are given only for firm matches. Clone size, where shown, is once, few, many, or a class for clones that have expanded.

NA	TRBV5-1	NA	TRBJ1-1	CASSNQGLNTEAFF	TGCGCCAGCAGCAACCAGGGCCTGAACACTGAAGCTTTCTTT
NA	TRBV4-3	TRBD1	TRBJ1-2	CASSQALTGGAHYGYTF	TGCGCCAGCAGCCAAGCTCTGACAGGGGGCGCCCACTATGGCTACACCTTC
once	TRBV7-8	TRBD2	TRBJ2-5	CASSLALRVAGGLQETQYF	TGTGCCAGCAGCTTAGCGCTGAGGGTAGCGGGGGGTCTCCAAGAGACCCAGTACTTC
NA	TRBV2	TRBD1	TRBJ2-5	CASTGQGRETQYF	TGTGCCAGCACCGGACAGGGTCGAGAGACCCAGTACTTC
once	TRBV11-2	TRBD1	TRBJ1-2	CASSLDRTGLRYTF	TGTGCCAGCAGCTTAGATAGGACAGGCTTGAGATACACCTTC
NA	TRBV5-5	TRBD1	TRBJ1-2	CASSTGGGGGYTF	TGTGCCAGCAGCACAGGGGGCGGAGGTGGCTACACCTTC
NA	TRBV19	NA	TRBJ1-1	CASSAVNTEAFF	TGTGCCAGTAGTGCAGTGAACACTGAAGCTTTCTTT
NA	TRBV4-3	NA	TRBJ1-4	CASSQDEGALEKLFF	TGCGCCAGCAGCCAAGATGAGGGAGCCCTTGAAAAACTGTTTTTT
once	TRBV21-1	NA	TRBJ1-4	CASRNLDGVNEKLFF	TGTGCCAGCAGGAACCTGGACGGGGTGAATGAAAAACTGTTTTTT
NA	TRBV5-6	TRBD1	TRBJ2-7	CASSRTGAYEQYF	TGTGCCAGCAGCCGGACAGGGGCCTACGAGCAGTACTTC
NA	TRBV12-3/TRBV12-4	TRBD1	TRBJ2-7	CASRRGTAYEQYF	TGTGCCAGCAGACGAGGGACAGCTTACGAGCAGTACTTC
NA	TRBV29-1	TRBD1	TRBJ2-7	CSVQRGRGHYEQYF	TGCAGCGTCCAAAGGGGTAGGGGGCACTACGAGCAGTACTTC
NA	TRBV6-1	NA	TRBJ1-6	CASSEETFYSPLHF	TGTGCCAGCAGTGAAGAGACTTTTTATTCACCCCTCCACTTT
NA	TRBV3-1/TRBV3-2	NA	TRBJ2-3	CASSQGPGLNTDTQYF	TGTGCCAGCAGCCAAGGGCCGGGACTTAACACAGATACGCAGTATTTT
NA	TRBV6-1	NA	TRBJ1-6	CASSEWTDNSPLHF	TGTGCCAGCAGTGAATGGACAGATAATTCACCCCTCCACTTT
NA	TRBV29-1	TRBD1	TRBJ2-7	CSVEGTGGTYEQYF	TGCAGCGTTGAAGGGACAGGGGGGACCTACGAGCAGTACTTC
NA	TRBV14	TRBD1	TRBJ2-5	CASSLRTGGLQETQYF	TGTGCCAGCAGCCTCCGGACAGGGGGTCTGCAAGAGACCCAGTACTTC
NA	TRBV15	TRBD2	TRBJ2-1	CATSRSGRGGLNEQFF	TGTGCCACCAGCAGATCGGGGCGGGGGGGCCTCAATGAGCAGTTCTTC
NA	TRBV18	NA	TRBJ2-3	CASSPESGHNTQYF	TGTGCCAGCTCACCAGAGTCGGGACACAATACGCAGTATTTT
NA	TRBV27	NA	TRBJ2-3	CASSPTGKASPDTQYF	TGTGCCAGCAGCCCGACAGGAAAGGCCTCCCCAGATACGCAGTATTTT
NA	TRBV2	TRBD1	TRBJ1-2	CASRGTGGGYTF	TGTGCCAGCAGAGGGACAGGGGGTGGCTACACCTTC
NA	TRBV15	NA	TRBJ2-1	CATRGGGFIYNEQFF	TGTGCCACCAGAGGGGGGGGCTTCATCTACAATGAGCAGTTCTTC
NA	TRBV6-4	NA	TRBJ1-2	CASSDPYYGYTF	TGTGCCAGCAGTGACCCCTACTATGGCTACACCTTC
few	TRBV21-1	NA	TRBJ2-2	CASSTSPPTNTGELFF	TGTGCCAGCAGCACTAGCCCACCTACGAACACCGGGGAGCTGTTTTTT
NA	TRBV9	TRBD1	TRBJ2-7	CASSVSGTGTYEQYF	TGTGCCAGCAGCGTTTCCGGGACAGGTACCTACGAGCAGTACTTC
NA	TRBV2	TRBD1	TRBJ1-1	CASSNETGKEAFF	TGTGCCAGCAGTAACGAGACAGGGAAAGAAGCTTTCTTT
NA	TRBV7-2	TRBD1	TRBJ1-1	CASSPQTGGGTEAFF	TGTGCCAGCAGCCCTCAAACAGGGGGGGGCACTGAAGCTTTCTTT
NA	TRBV6-5	TRBD1	TRBJ1-2	CATMAGQTTTYGYTF	TGTGCCACCATGGCGGGACAGACTACTACCTATGGCTACACCTTC
NA	TRBV19	NA	TRBJ1-2	CASSPPGEQGGYTF	TGTGCCAGTAGTCCCCCTGGGGAACAGGGTGGCTACACCTTC
NA	TRBV5-6	NA	TRBJ1-2	CASLKGQGFNYGYTF	TGTGCCAGCTTGAAGGGGCAGGGTTTTAACTATGGCTACACCTTC
NA	TRBV5-6	NA	TRBJ2-1	CASSRRGTSYNEQFF	TGTGCCAGCAGCCGAAGGGGAACGTCCTACAATGAGCAGTTCTTC